Listed below are T cell receptor beta chains from one sample, sequenced in a study of Ad26.COV2.S vaccination and SARS-CoV-2 variants. Some clones are missing from TCRdb's copy, which holds only in-frame ones; the method was immunoSEQ multiplex PCR. The sample has almost 400,000 clones; around nine tenths are singletons. The material was peripheral blood, obtained in a trial of Ad26.COV2.S vaccine versus placebo. Source of these receptors: a person between 18 and 65 years old who received the Ad26.COV2.S COVID-19 vaccine or a placebo. CDR3s include the opening cysteine and the closing phenylalanine or tryptophan. The D gene is left open where the match is weak. A row's size may be missing; if present it is once, few, many or a size class.

j_gene	d_gene	abundance	v_gene	CDR3aa	CDR3nt
TRBJ2-7	-	-	TRBV19	CASSISGSSYEQYF	TGTGCCAGTAGTATATCGGGGAGCTCCTACGAGCAGTACTTC
TRBJ1-2	-	-	TRBV20-1	CSGSPGLGYTF	TGCAGTGGTTCTCCGGGTCTAGGCTACACCTTC
TRBJ2-4	TRBD2	-	TRBV19	CASSISAGGNIQYF	TGTGCCAGTAGTATTTCAGCGGGGGGAAACATTCAGTACTTC
TRBJ1-1	TRBD1	-	TRBV9	CASTEGQGTEAFF	TGTGCCAGCACCGAAGGACAGGGCACTGAAGCTTTCTTT
TRBJ2-5	-	-	TRBV9	CASSVEGSRDEAQYF	TGTGCCAGCAGCGTAGAGGGATCAAGAGATGAAGCCCAGTACTTC
TRBJ2-7	-	once	TRBV23-1	CASSQWCQAGGYEQYF	TGCGCCAGCAGTCAATGGTGTCAGGCCGGGGGCTACGAGCAGTACTTC
TRBJ2-1	TRBD2	once	TRBV5-1	CASSSGLAGDNEQFF	TGCGCCAGCAGCTCCGGACTAGCGGGAGACAATGAGCAGTTCTTC
TRBJ1-1	-	-	TRBV7-9	CASSADWNTEAFF	TGTGCCAGCAGCGCGGACTGGAACACTGAAGCTTTCTTT
TRBJ2-1	-	few	TRBV12-3/TRBV12-4	CASSFYWQNEQFF	TGTGCCAGCAGTTTTTATTGGCAGAATGAGCAGTTCTTC
TRBJ1-6	-	-	TRBV5-1	CASSLAAGGVFSSPLHF	TGCGCCAGCAGCTTGGCCGCTGGGGGCGTCTTTAGCTCACCCCTCCACTTT
TRBJ1-5	-	-	TRBV28	CASSSGGFNQPQHF	TGTGCCAGCAGTTCGGGTGGTTTCAATCAGCCCCAGCATTTT
TRBJ2-7	TRBD1	-	TRBV5-1	CASSSGQGSPYEQYF	TGCGCCAGCAGCTCAGGACAGGGGAGTCCCTACGAGCAGTACTTC
TRBJ2-3	TRBD2	-	TRBV5-4	CASSLEASGWGDTQYF	TGTGCCAGCAGCTTGGAAGCTAGCGGATGGGGAGATACGCAGTATTTT
TRBJ1-1	-	once	TRBV9	CASSSRGGRENTEAFF	TGTGCCAGCAGCTCCCGGGGGGGCCGGGAAAACACTGAAGCTTTCTTT
TRBJ2-5	-	-	TRBV5-1	CASTSQLGARETQYF	TGCGCCAGCACGTCCCAATTGGGCGCCCGAGAGACCCAGTACTTC
TRBJ2-7	-	-	TRBV15	CATSRDGGLGEQYF	TGTGCCACCAGCAGAGATGGGGGGCTAGGGGAGCAGTACTTC
TRBJ2-7	-	-	TRBV6-5	CASSYRQQAGEQYF	TGTGCCAGCAGTTATCGGCAACAGGCTGGGGAGCAGTACTTC
TRBJ2-3	TRBD2	-	TRBV5-6	CASSRGLAGGDTQYF	TGTGCCAGCAGCAGGGGACTAGCGGGAGGAGATACGCAGTATTTT
TRBJ2-3	TRBD1	-	TRBV6-4	CASSDSWTGDTDTQYF	TGTGCCAGCAGTGACTCCTGGACAGGGGACACAGATACGCAGTATTTT
TRBJ2-7	TRBD2	-	TRBV11-2	CASSHLAGAREQYF	TGTGCCAGCAGCCATCTAGCGGGAGCACGCGAGCAGTACTTC
TRBJ2-7	-	-	TRBV6-1	CASSEWHSRSYEQYF	TGTGCCAGCAGTGAATGGCACAGTCGCTCCTACGAGCAGTACTTC
TRBJ2-5	TRBD1	-	TRBV5-8	CASSSWGQTYQETQYF	TGTGCCAGCAGCAGCTGGGGACAGACGTACCAAGAGACCCAGTACTTC